Detailed here is one TCR beta chain. The assay was immunoSEQ multiplex PCR, and TCRdb's table has in-frame clones only and misses some. The sample includes several thousand clones, approximately 60% of them seen just once. Losses at the gene ends were 0 bases for V and 5 bases for J; bases not matched to a gene: 10. Germline lookup yields CDR1 SGHTA and CDR2 FQGTGA. The CDR3 loop spans 17 amino acids. Roughly 19-50 mg of tissue was diced for each tumor. The record originates from a study of early stage breast cancer tumors. The TCR comes from an older person with breast cancer. Specimen: breast tumor tissue. The chain has TRBV7-3 and TRBJ2-5, with 9 bases that match TRBD2. The CDR3 is CASSLTASSGGRETQYF. In nucleotides, the CDR3 is TGTGCCAGCAGCTTAACCGCTTCAAGCGGGGGGAGGGAGACCCAGTACTTC.